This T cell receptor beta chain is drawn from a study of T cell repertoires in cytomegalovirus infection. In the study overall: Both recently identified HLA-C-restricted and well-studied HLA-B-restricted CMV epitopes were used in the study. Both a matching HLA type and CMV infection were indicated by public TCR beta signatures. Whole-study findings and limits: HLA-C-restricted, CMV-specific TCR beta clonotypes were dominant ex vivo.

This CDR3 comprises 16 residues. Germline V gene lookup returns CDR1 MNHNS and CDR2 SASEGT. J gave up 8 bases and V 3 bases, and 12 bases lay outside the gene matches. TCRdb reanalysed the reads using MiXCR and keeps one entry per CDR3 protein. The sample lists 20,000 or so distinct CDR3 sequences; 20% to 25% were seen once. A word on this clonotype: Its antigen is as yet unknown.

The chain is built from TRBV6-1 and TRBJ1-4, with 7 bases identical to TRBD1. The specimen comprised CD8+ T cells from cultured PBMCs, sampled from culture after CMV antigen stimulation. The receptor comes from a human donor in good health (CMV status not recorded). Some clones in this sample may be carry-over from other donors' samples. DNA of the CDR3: TGTGCCAGCAGTGATCCGGGGACAGTCGAGAGGGAAAAACTGTTTTTT. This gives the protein CASSDPGTVEREKLFF.